This is a list of T cell receptor beta chains from one sample in a study of shared clonotypes between healthy human individuals. Profiled with immunoSEQ multiplex PCR; TCRdb holds only in-frame clones, not every one. Counted here are under 2.5 million clones, about nine tenths occurring once; the ten biggest clones make up 0.37%. The specimen sequenced was naive CD4+ T cells from PBMCs. The receptors come from a man in his late teens or twenties in good health. Some clones in this sample may be carry-over from other donors' samples. Both conserved end residues are part of each CDR3. Each record gives: CDR3 length, clone size, V gene, J gene, D gene, CDR3 protein, CDR3 DNA. The D gene is left open where the match is weak. Expanded clones are given a class, and other clones once, few, many or no size at all.

>15|NA|TRBV19|TRBJ1-2|TRBD1
CASSVDRGSNYGYTF
TGTGCCAGTAGTGTGGACAGGGGGAGCAACTATGGCTACACCTTC
>15|few|TRBV25-1|TRBJ1-5|NA
CASSVTGLDNQPQHF
TGTGCCAGCAGTGTCACAGGATTGGACAATCAGCCCCAGCATTTT
>17|NA|TRBV2|TRBJ1-6|TRBD1
CASRPDGTGSSNSPLHF
TGTGCCAGCAGGCCGGACGGGACAGGGAGTTCAAATTCACCCCTCCACTTT
>12|NA|TRBV28|TRBJ1-5|NA
CASSPSWEPQHF
TGTGCCAGCAGTCCATCTTGGGAGCCCCAGCATTTT
>13|NA|TRBV29-1|TRBJ1-3|NA
CSVERGSGNTIYF
TGCAGCGTTGAGCGGGGCTCTGGAAACACCATATATTTT
>16|NA|TRBV5-4|TRBJ2-3|TRBD2
CASSSWTSGSTDTQYF
TGTGCCAGCAGCTCGTGGACTAGCGGGTCCACAGATACGCAGTATTTT
>13|NA|TRBV11-2|TRBJ2-7|NA
CASSFGRNYEQYF
TGTGCCAGCAGCTTCGGCAGGAACTACGAGCAGTACTTC
>15|NA|TRBV9|TRBJ1-1|TRBD1
CASSEQGAMNTEAFF
TGTGCCAGCAGCGAACAGGGGGCAATGAACACTGAAGCTTTCTTT
>17|NA|TRBV5-4|TRBJ2-3|NA
CASSLARGGSVTDTQYF
TGTGCCAGCAGCTTGGCCAGGGGCGGGAGTGTGACAGATACGCAGTATTTT
>16|NA|TRBV7-2|TRBJ2-3|TRBD2
CASSLGVAGATDTQYF
TGTGCCAGCAGCTTAGGTGTAGCGGGGGCCACAGATACGCAGTATTTT
>15|NA|TRBV6-5|TRBJ2-7|NA
CASSYSGEGTYEQYF
TGTGCCAGCAGTTACTCGGGAGAGGGTACCTACGAGCAGTACTTC